Detailed here is one T cell receptor (beta chain). The data are from a study of blood T cell repertoires in COVID-19. Per the germline V gene, CDR1 is LGHNA and CDR2 is YNFKEQ. The V segment lost 0 bases and the J segment 2 bases; nucleotides outside the gene matches: 4. The CDR3 sequence is 15 residues long. Cohort 3 recovery required two negative PCRs, clearance, or symptom resolution. Profiled with immunoSEQ multiplex PCR; TCRdb holds only in-frame clones, not every one. The sample has under 300,000 clones, roughly 90% seen once. The chain couples TRBV4-2 to TRBJ2-7; TRBD1 agrees at 7 bases. The clonotype originates from a woman aged 25 to 39 who had recovered from COVID-19. Material for sequencing was PBMCs or T cells enriched from blood (not recorded which). CDR3 loop: CASSQDRGQTYEQYF. CDR3 bases: TGTGCCAGCAGCCAAGATAGGGGACAGACCTACGAGCAGTACTTC.